A selection of T cell receptor beta chains follows, all from one sample in a study of blood T cell repertoires in COVID-19. Libraries were prepared by immunoSEQ multiplex PCR; TCRdb keeps only in-frame clonotypes and omits some of them. The sample gives around 250,000 clones, 65% to 90% of which show up once; approximately 9.6% is in the top ten. The sequenced sample was PBMCs or T cells enriched from blood (not recorded which). The source of these receptors is a woman aged 45-60 years with acute COVID-19. Each CDR3 is given with its conserved first and last residue. A D gene is named only where the DNA matches it firmly. The size field is filled for only some rows; it gives once, few, many or a size class.

J gene: TRBJ1-6
D gene: .
V gene: TRBV7-3
clone size: .
CDR3 protein: CASSLGQPPDSPLHF
CDR3 DNA: TGTGCCAGCAGCTTAGGACAGCCTCCGGATTCACCCCTCCACTTT

J gene: TRBJ1-5
D gene: .
V gene: TRBV6-5
clone size: .
CDR3 protein: CASSEVGGRQPQHF
CDR3 DNA: TGTGCCAGCAGCGAGGTGGGGGGGCGTCAGCCCCAGCATTTT

J gene: TRBJ2-5
D gene: TRBD2
V gene: TRBV9
clone size: .
CDR3 protein: CASSGAGLAGGRQQETQYF
CDR3 DNA: TGTGCCAGCAGCGGAGCGGGACTAGCGGGGGGCCGGCAACAAGAGACCCAGTACTTC

J gene: TRBJ1-2
D gene: .
V gene: TRBV6-2/TRBV6-3
clone size: .
CDR3 protein: CASSYARAGGYTF
CDR3 DNA: TGTGCCAGCAGTTACGCGAGGGCGGGTGGCTACACCTTC

J gene: TRBJ2-7
D gene: TRBD2
V gene: TRBV7-6
clone size: few
CDR3 protein: CASSLGSSGGAFEQYF
CDR3 DNA: TGTGCCAGCAGCTTAGGCTCTAGCGGGGGGGCCTTCGAGCAGTACTTC

J gene: TRBJ2-1
D gene: .
V gene: TRBV9
clone size: .
CDR3 protein: CASSETHLSYNEQFF
CDR3 DNA: TGTGCCAGCAGCGAGACTCACTTATCCTACAATGAGCAGTTCTTC

J gene: TRBJ1-1
D gene: .
V gene: TRBV6-2/TRBV6-3
clone size: .
CDR3 protein: CASSRFPGEGTEAFF
CDR3 DNA: TGTGCCAGCAGCCGTTTCCCAGGGGAGGGCACTGAAGCTTTCTTT

J gene: TRBJ1-2
D gene: .
V gene: TRBV4-3
clone size: .
CDR3 protein: CASSQDGRWSYGYTF
CDR3 DNA: TGCGCCAGCAGCCAAGACGGCAGGTGGTCGTATGGCTACACCTTC

J gene: TRBJ1-2
D gene: .
V gene: TRBV29-1
clone size: .
CDR3 protein: CSVEGREGFGYGYTF
CDR3 DNA: TGCAGCGTTGAAGGCCGGGAGGGTTTTGGCTATGGCTACACCTTC

J gene: TRBJ1-1
D gene: .
V gene: TRBV5-4
clone size: .
CDR3 protein: CASRIQGTTEAFF
CDR3 DNA: TGTGCCAGCAGAATACAGGGAACCACTGAAGCTTTCTTT

J gene: TRBJ2-7
D gene: .
V gene: TRBV28
clone size: few
CDR3 protein: CASSQGLAQYF
CDR3 DNA: TGTGCCAGCAGTCAGGGACTCGCGCAGTACTTC

J gene: TRBJ1-1
D gene: TRBD1
V gene: TRBV10-3
clone size: .
CDR3 protein: CAISSHGTGRPEAFF
CDR3 DNA: TGTGCCATCAGTTCGCATGGGACAGGGAGGCCTGAAGCTTTCTTT

J gene: TRBJ1-6
D gene: .
V gene: TRBV7-9
clone size: .
CDR3 protein: CASSLDMGNSPLHF
CDR3 DNA: TGTGCCAGCAGCCTGGACATGGGAAATTCACCCCTCCACTTT

J gene: TRBJ2-1
D gene: TRBD1
V gene: TRBV4-3
clone size: .
CDR3 protein: CASSLGTAFRGEQFF
CDR3 DNA: TGCGCCAGCTCCTTGGGGACAGCTTTCCGGGGTGAGCAGTTCTTC

J gene: TRBJ2-7
D gene: .
V gene: TRBV5-8
clone size: .
CDR3 protein: CASTPGTYEQYF
CDR3 DNA: TGTGCCAGCACCCCCGGGACCTACGAGCAGTACTTC

J gene: TRBJ1-4
D gene: .
V gene: TRBV6-5
clone size: .
CDR3 protein: CASSEPSPGEKLFF
CDR3 DNA: TGTGCCAGCAGCGAGCCGTCTCCCGGGGAAAAACTGTTTTTT

J gene: TRBJ2-7
D gene: TRBD2
V gene: TRBV4-3
clone size: .
CDR3 protein: CASSQVFAGGTYEQYF
CDR3 DNA: TGCGCCAGCAGCCAAGTCTTCGCGGGGGGCACCTACGAGCAGTACTTC

J gene: TRBJ1-2
D gene: TRBD1
V gene: TRBV6-1
clone size: few
CDR3 protein: CASSDLTGPNYGYTF
CDR3 DNA: TGTGCCAGCAGTGACCTGACAGGGCCAAACTATGGCTACACCTTC

J gene: TRBJ1-5
D gene: .
V gene: TRBV19
clone size: .
CDR3 protein: CASSMGAGPQHF
CDR3 DNA: TGTGCCAGTAGTATGGGGGCAGGGCCCCAGCATTTT

J gene: TRBJ2-5
D gene: .
V gene: TRBV5-1
clone size: .
CDR3 protein: CASSLWGGARETQYF
CDR3 DNA: TGCGCCAGCAGCTTGTGGGGGGGGGCTCGAGAGACCCAGTACTTC

J gene: TRBJ1-1
D gene: .
V gene: TRBV27
clone size: .
CDR3 protein: CASSLGGGPRGTEAFF
CDR3 DNA: TGTGCCAGCAGTTTAGGGGGGGGACCCAGGGGCACTGAAGCTTTCTTT

J gene: TRBJ1-2
D gene: .
V gene: TRBV7-8
clone size: .
CDR3 protein: CASSLAPVGRSFYGYTF
CDR3 DNA: TGTGCCAGCAGCTTAGCGCCCGTCGGGAGGAGTTTCTATGGCTACACCTTC

J gene: TRBJ1-2
D gene: .
V gene: TRBV30
clone size: .
CDR3 protein: CAWNPPMYTIGYTF
CDR3 DNA: TGTGCCTGGAACCCCCCAATGTACACCATCGGCTACACCTTC

J gene: TRBJ1-5
D gene: .
V gene: TRBV9
clone size: .
CDR3 protein: CASSPGGGENQPQHF
CDR3 DNA: TGTGCCAGCAGCCCCGGGGGGGGAGAGAATCAGCCCCAGCATTTT